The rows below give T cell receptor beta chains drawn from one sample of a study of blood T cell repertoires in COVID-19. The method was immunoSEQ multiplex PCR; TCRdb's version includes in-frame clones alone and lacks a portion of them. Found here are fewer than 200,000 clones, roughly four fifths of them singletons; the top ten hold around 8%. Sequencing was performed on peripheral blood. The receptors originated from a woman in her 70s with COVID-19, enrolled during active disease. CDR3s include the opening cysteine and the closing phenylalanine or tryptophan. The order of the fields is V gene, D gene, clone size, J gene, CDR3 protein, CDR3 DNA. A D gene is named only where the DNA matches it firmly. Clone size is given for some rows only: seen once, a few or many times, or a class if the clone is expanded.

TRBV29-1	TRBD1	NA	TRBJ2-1	CSVEKDRDNEQFF	TGCAGCGTAGAAAAGGACAGGGACAATGAGCAGTTCTTC
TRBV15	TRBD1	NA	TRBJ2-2	CATLRRAGGVGGELFF	TGTGCCACCCTGCGGAGGGCAGGGGGCGTTGGCGGGGAGCTGTTTTTT
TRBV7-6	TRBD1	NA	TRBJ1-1	CASSLVAGGSYTEAFF	TGTGCCAGCAGCTTAGTGGCAGGGGGTTCGTACACTGAAGCTTTCTTT
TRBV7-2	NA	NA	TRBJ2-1	CASIKDRYNEQFF	TGTGCCAGCATCAAAGACAGATACAATGAGCAGTTCTTC
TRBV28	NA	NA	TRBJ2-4	CASSSPSNIQYF	TGTGCCAGCAGTTCTCCCTCAAACATTCAGTACTTC
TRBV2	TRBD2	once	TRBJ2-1	CASSPYGTSGYEQFF	TGTGCCAGCAGTCCATATGGGACTAGCGGCTATGAGCAGTTCTTC
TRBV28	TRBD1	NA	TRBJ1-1	CASSLSGQGANEAFF	TGTGCCAGCAGTTTGTCGGGACAGGGGGCAAATGAAGCTTTCTTT
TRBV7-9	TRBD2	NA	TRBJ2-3	CASSFLRGTSGYTDTQYF	TGTGCCAGCAGCTTCCTACGTGGGACTAGCGGATACACAGATACGCAGTATTTT
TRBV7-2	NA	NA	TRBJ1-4	CASSPLGAYEKLFF	TGTGCCAGCAGCCCTTTGGGGGCATATGAAAAACTGTTTTTT
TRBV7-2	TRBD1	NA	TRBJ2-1	CASSLTGTGAYNEQFF	TGTGCCAGCAGCTTAACCGGGACAGGAGCCTACAATGAGCAGTTCTTC
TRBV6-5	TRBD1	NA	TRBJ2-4	CASSYRGQGAKNIQYF	TGTGCCAGCAGTTACCGGGGACAGGGAGCGAAAAACATTCAGTACTTC
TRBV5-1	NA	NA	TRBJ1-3	CASSPTGLLSGNTIYF	TGCGCCAGCAGCCCCACGGGACTCCTCTCTGGAAACACCATATATTTT
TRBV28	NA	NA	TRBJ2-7	CASNSANSYEQYF	TGTGCCAGCAATAGCGCAAACTCCTACGAGCAGTACTTC
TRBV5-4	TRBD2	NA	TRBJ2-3	CASSRRAGAVLTDTQYF	TGTGCCAGCAGTCGGAGGGCGGGAGCGGTGTTAACAGATACGCAGTATTTT
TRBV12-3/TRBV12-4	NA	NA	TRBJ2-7	CASSSTGTREQYF	TGTGCCAGCAGTTCGACCGGAACTAGGGAGCAGTACTTC
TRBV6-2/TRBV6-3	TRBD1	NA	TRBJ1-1	CASSYGDRDTEAFF	TGTGCCAGCAGTTACGGGGACAGGGATACTGAAGCTTTCTTT
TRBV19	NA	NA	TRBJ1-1	CASSIDGTRGAFF	TGTGCCAGTAGTATTGACGGCACAAGGGGGGCTTTCTTT
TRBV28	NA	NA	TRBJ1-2	CASSLDARGPGLDYF	TGTGCCAGCAGTTTGGATGCGCGGGGGCCGGGTCTAGACTACTTC
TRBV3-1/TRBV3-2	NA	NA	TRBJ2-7	CASSHLDSTPSYEQYF	TGTGCCAGCAGCCATTTAGACAGCACTCCTTCCTACGAGCAGTACTTC
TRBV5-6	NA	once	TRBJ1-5	CASSLRQGSNQPQHF	TGTGCCAGCAGCTTGCGGCAGGGTAGTAATCAGCCCCAGCATTTT
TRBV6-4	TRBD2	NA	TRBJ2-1	CASSDSMSGRYEQFF	TGTGCCAGCAGTGACTCGATGAGCGGGAGATATGAGCAGTTCTTC
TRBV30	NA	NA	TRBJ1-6	CAWSNGVSYNSPLHF	TGTGCCTGGAGCAACGGGGTCTCCTATAATTCACCCCTCCACTTT
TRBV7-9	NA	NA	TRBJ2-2	CASSSIQYTGELFF	TGTGCCAGCAGCTCAATACAGTACACCGGGGAGCTGTTTTTT
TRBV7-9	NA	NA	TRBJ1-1	CATIGQTQAFF	TGTGCCACCATTGGACAGACCCAAGCTTTCTTT
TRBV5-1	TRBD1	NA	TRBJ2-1	CASSLAGQGSSYNEQFF	TGCGCCAGCAGCTTGGCGGGACAGGGATCCTCCTACAATGAGCAGTTCTTC
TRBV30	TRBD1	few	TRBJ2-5	CAWSVGTGPQETQYF	TGTGCCTGGAGTGTGGGGACAGGGCCCCAAGAGACCCAGTACTTC
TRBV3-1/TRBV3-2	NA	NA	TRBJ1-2	CASSQREFNYGYTF	TGTGCCAGCAGCCAACGGGAGTTCAACTATGGCTACACCTTC